Listed below are T cell receptor beta chains from one sample, sequenced in a study of blood T cell repertoires in COVID-19. TCRdb's copy holds only in-frame clones and misses some; the assay was immunoSEQ multiplex PCR. The sample records tens of thousands of clones, 75% to 85% being singletons. The specimen was peripheral blood. All receptors come from a human donor in a cohort sampled during active COVID-19. Each CDR3 is given with its conserved first and last residue. D genes are given only for firm matches. Only some rows state a clone size, as once, few, many or a class for expanded clones.

j_gene: TRBJ1-1; d_gene: TRBD1; v_gene: TRBV7-2; abundance: NA; CDR3aa: CASSDRGGGTEAFF; CDR3nt: TGTGCCAGCAGCGACAGGGGAGGGGGAACTGAAGCTTTCTTT
j_gene: TRBJ1-4; d_gene: NA; v_gene: TRBV6-5; abundance: NA; CDR3aa: CATLGQFNEKLFF; CDR3nt: TGTGCCACCTTGGGGCAGTTTAATGAAAAACTGTTTTTT
j_gene: TRBJ1-4; d_gene: NA; v_gene: TRBV19; abundance: NA; CDR3aa: CASSMTANEKLFF; CDR3nt: TGTGCCAGTAGTATGACAGCTAATGAAAAACTGTTTTTT
j_gene: TRBJ2-5; d_gene: TRBD2; v_gene: TRBV6-1; abundance: NA; CDR3aa: CASSELAGGTETQYF; CDR3nt: TGTGCCAGCAGTGAACTAGCGGGGGGAACGGAGACCCAGTACTTC
j_gene: TRBJ2-3; d_gene: NA; v_gene: TRBV30; abundance: NA; CDR3aa: CAWKAGWTDTQYF; CDR3nt: TGTGCCTGGAAAGCGGGCTGGACAGATACGCAGTATTTT
j_gene: TRBJ2-2; d_gene: TRBD1; v_gene: TRBV4-2; abundance: NA; CDR3aa: CASSQGEGGVGTGELFF; CDR3nt: TGTGCCAGCAGCCAAGGCGAAGGGGGCGTCGGCACCGGGGAGCTGTTTTTT
j_gene: TRBJ1-2; d_gene: NA; v_gene: TRBV7-2; abundance: NA; CDR3aa: CASSLGRQDYGYTF; CDR3nt: TGTGCCAGCAGCTTGGGCAGACAGGACTATGGCTACACCTTC
j_gene: TRBJ1-4; d_gene: NA; v_gene: TRBV4-1; abundance: NA; CDR3aa: CASSQLPGSVVGEKLFF; CDR3nt: TGCGCCAGCAGCCAACTGCCAGGGTCAGTTGTCGGTGAAAAACTGTTTTTT
j_gene: TRBJ1-5; d_gene: TRBD1; v_gene: TRBV3-1/TRBV3-2; abundance: NA; CDR3aa: CASSHRGPNQPQHF; CDR3nt: TGTGCCAGCAGCCACAGGGGGCCGAATCAGCCCCAGCATTTT
j_gene: TRBJ2-7; d_gene: NA; v_gene: TRBV9; abundance: once; CDR3aa: CASSVGVSYEQYF; CDR3nt: TGTGCCAGCAGCGTCGGGGTCTCCTACGAGCAGTACTTC
j_gene: TRBJ1-1; d_gene: NA; v_gene: TRBV27; abundance: once; CDR3aa: CASSLKPGWVTEAFF; CDR3nt: TGTGCCAGCAGTTTAAAACCAGGGTGGGTCACTGAAGCTTTCTTT
j_gene: TRBJ2-3; d_gene: TRBD2; v_gene: TRBV10-3; abundance: NA; CDR3aa: CAIRGLAGSTDTQYF; CDR3nt: TGTGCCATCAGGGGACTAGCGGGATCCACAGATACGCAGTATTTT
j_gene: TRBJ2-7; d_gene: NA; v_gene: TRBV18; abundance: NA; CDR3aa: CASSLLLIGTYEQYF; CDR3nt: TGTGCCAGCTCACTCCTACTTATCGGGACCTACGAGCAGTACTTC
j_gene: TRBJ1-6; d_gene: NA; v_gene: TRBV7-9; abundance: NA; CDR3aa: CASSLQVSAKYNSPLHF; CDR3nt: TGTGCCAGCAGCTTACAGGTGTCAGCAAAATATAATTCACCCCTCCACTTT
j_gene: TRBJ1-4; d_gene: TRBD1; v_gene: TRBV7-2; abundance: few; CDR3aa: CASSDLQGEKLFF; CDR3nt: TGTGCCAGCAGTGACCTACAGGGGGAAAAACTGTTTTTT
j_gene: TRBJ2-2; d_gene: TRBD2; v_gene: TRBV6-5; abundance: NA; CDR3aa: CASASGGATGELFF; CDR3nt: TGTGCCAGCGCCAGCGGGGGGGCCACCGGGGAGCTGTTTTTT
j_gene: TRBJ2-2; d_gene: NA; v_gene: TRBV4-2; abundance: NA; CDR3aa: CASSHTRGVSTGELFF; CDR3nt: TGTGCCAGCAGCCACACGCGGGGAGTAAGCACCGGGGAGCTGTTTTTT
j_gene: TRBJ2-1; d_gene: TRBD2; v_gene: TRBV7-2; abundance: NA; CDR3aa: CASSLAVSGGSQFF; CDR3nt: TGTGCCAGCAGCTTAGCGGTTAGCGGGGGGTCGCAGTTCTTC
j_gene: TRBJ1-6; d_gene: NA; v_gene: TRBV4-1; abundance: NA; CDR3aa: CASSPNQGNNSPLHF; CDR3nt: TGCGCCAGCAGCCCTAACCAGGGGAATAATTCACCCCTCCACTTT
j_gene: TRBJ1-5; d_gene: TRBD1; v_gene: TRBV27; abundance: once; CDR3aa: CASSSLQFTGGPNQPQHF; CDR3nt: TGTGCCAGCAGTTCGTTACAATTTACAGGGGGCCCCAATCAGCCCCAGCATTTT
j_gene: TRBJ1-1; d_gene: NA; v_gene: TRBV7-6; abundance: once; CDR3aa: CASRPTLTLNTEAFF; CDR3nt: TGTGCCAGCAGGCCGACACTTACTTTGAACACTGAAGCTTTCTTT
j_gene: TRBJ1-1; d_gene: NA; v_gene: TRBV18; abundance: few; CDR3aa: CASSPTGFGNEAFF; CDR3nt: TGTGCCAGCTCACCAACAGGGTTTGGTAATGAAGCTTTCTTT
j_gene: TRBJ2-1; d_gene: TRBD2; v_gene: TRBV11-2; abundance: NA; CDR3aa: CASSFRLAVTSYNEQFF; CDR3nt: TGTGCCAGCAGCTTCAGACTAGCGGTGACCTCCTACAATGAGCAGTTCTTC
j_gene: TRBJ1-5; d_gene: NA; v_gene: TRBV6-5; abundance: NA; CDR3aa: CASSSSTGLNQPQHF; CDR3nt: TGTGCCAGCAGTTCTTCCACAGGGCTCAATCAGCCCCAGCATTTT
j_gene: TRBJ2-5; d_gene: NA; v_gene: TRBV5-4; abundance: few; CDR3aa: CASSPGTSQETQYF; CDR3nt: TGTGCCAGCAGCCCCGGGACAAGCCAAGAGACCCAGTACTTC
j_gene: TRBJ2-1; d_gene: TRBD2; v_gene: TRBV7-2; abundance: NA; CDR3aa: CASSFSSGALWEQFF; CDR3nt: TGTGCCAGCAGCTTCTCTAGCGGGGCCCTTTGGGAGCAGTTCTTC
j_gene: TRBJ1-2; d_gene: NA; v_gene: TRBV5-4; abundance: NA; CDR3aa: CASSLDRFNYGYTF; CDR3nt: TGTGCCAGCAGCTTGGACAGGTTTAACTATGGCTACACCTTC
j_gene: TRBJ1-6; d_gene: NA; v_gene: TRBV28; abundance: NA; CDR3aa: CASSFGQSDNSPLHF; CDR3nt: TGTGCCAGCAGTTTTGGACAGTCCGATAATTCACCCCTCCACTTT
j_gene: TRBJ2-1; d_gene: TRBD1; v_gene: TRBV19; abundance: NA; CDR3aa: CASSRQGSYNEQFF; CDR3nt: TGTGCCAGTAGTCGACAGGGAAGCTACAATGAGCAGTTCTTC
j_gene: TRBJ2-3; d_gene: TRBD2; v_gene: TRBV11-3; abundance: few; CDR3aa: CASSPGSSGSTDTQYF; CDR3nt: TGTGCCAGCAGCCCAGGGAGTAGCGGGAGCACAGATACGCAGTATTTT
j_gene: TRBJ1-1; d_gene: TRBD1; v_gene: TRBV11-1; abundance: NA; CDR3aa: CASSSNRGQLAFF; CDR3nt: TGTGCCAGCAGCTCCAACAGGGGGCAGTTGGCTTTCTTT
j_gene: TRBJ2-5; d_gene: NA; v_gene: TRBV3-1/TRBV3-2; abundance: NA; CDR3aa: CASSHETGGETQYF; CDR3nt: TGTGCCAGCAGCCATGAGACAGGCGGGGAGACCCAGTACTTC
j_gene: TRBJ1-1; d_gene: NA; v_gene: TRBV5-1; abundance: NA; CDR3aa: CASSLEVGGRGTEAFF; CDR3nt: TGCGCCAGCAGCTTGGAGGTAGGAGGGAGGGGAACTGAAGCTTTCTTT
j_gene: TRBJ2-1; d_gene: TRBD1; v_gene: TRBV19; abundance: NA; CDR3aa: CASSRGQGANEQFF; CDR3nt: TGTGCCAGTAGTAGGGGACAGGGGGCCAATGAGCAGTTCTTC
j_gene: TRBJ2-1; d_gene: TRBD2; v_gene: TRBV10-2; abundance: NA; CDR3aa: CASLTEGGGAGEQFF; CDR3nt: TGCGCCAGCCTTACCGAAGGCGGGGGGGCTGGGGAGCAGTTCTTC
j_gene: TRBJ1-2; d_gene: NA; v_gene: TRBV15; abundance: once; CDR3aa: CATSREATYGYTF; CDR3nt: TGTGCCACCAGCAGAGAAGCGACCTATGGCTACACCTTC
j_gene: TRBJ2-3; d_gene: TRBD1; v_gene: TRBV5-1; abundance: NA; CDR3aa: CASSVQGADTQYF; CDR3nt: TGCGCCAGCAGCGTTCAGGGGGCAGATACGCAGTATTTT
j_gene: TRBJ1-3; d_gene: NA; v_gene: TRBV11-3; abundance: NA; CDR3aa: CASSLSEQEDTIYF; CDR3nt: TGTGCCAGCAGCTTATCTGAACAGGAAGATACCATATATTTT
j_gene: TRBJ2-2; d_gene: TRBD1; v_gene: TRBV6-5; abundance: NA; CDR3aa: CASRVDRGAGELFF; CDR3nt: TGTGCCAGCAGAGTAGACAGGGGCGCCGGGGAGCTGTTTTTT
j_gene: TRBJ2-3; d_gene: TRBD2; v_gene: TRBV6-6; abundance: NA; CDR3aa: CASSSRGGSDTQYF; CDR3nt: TGTGCCAGCAGTTCCCGCGGGGGGTCGGATACGCAGTATTTT
j_gene: TRBJ2-1; d_gene: NA; v_gene: TRBV7-2; abundance: NA; CDR3aa: CASSIMSEQFF; CDR3nt: TGTGCCAGCAGCATCATGAGCGAGCAGTTCTTC
j_gene: TRBJ2-5; d_gene: TRBD1; v_gene: TRBV11-1; abundance: NA; CDR3aa: CASSSRDRVRETQYF; CDR3nt: TGTGCCAGCAGCTCCCGGGACAGGGTCAGAGAGACCCAGTACTTC
j_gene: TRBJ2-5; d_gene: TRBD2; v_gene: TRBV6-5; abundance: few; CDR3aa: CASTPFGGTLETQYF; CDR3nt: TGTGCCAGCACCCCATTCGGGGGGACCTTAGAGACCCAGTACTTC
j_gene: TRBJ1-6; d_gene: TRBD1; v_gene: TRBV7-9; abundance: NA; CDR3aa: CASSAGTGGGNSPLHF; CDR3nt: TGTGCCAGCAGCGCTGGGACAGGGGGTGGTAATTCACCCCTCCACTTT
j_gene: TRBJ1-6; d_gene: TRBD1; v_gene: TRBV6-4; abundance: NA; CDR3aa: CASSSGQGQQRALHF; CDR3nt: TGTGCCAGCAGTTCGGGACAGGGGCAACAGAGGGCCCTCCACTTT
j_gene: TRBJ1-6; d_gene: NA; v_gene: TRBV6-1; abundance: NA; CDR3aa: CASSEWPNSPLHF; CDR3nt: TGTGCCAGCAGTGAGTGGCCTAATTCACCCCTCCACTTT
j_gene: TRBJ1-1; d_gene: NA; v_gene: TRBV7-9; abundance: NA; CDR3aa: CASSFVSGGTEAFF; CDR3nt: TGTGCCAGCAGCTTCGTGTCCGGGGGCACTGAAGCTTTCTTT
j_gene: TRBJ1-1; d_gene: NA; v_gene: TRBV30; abundance: NA; CDR3aa: CAWSVRSRGRNLNTEAFF; CDR3nt: TGTGCCTGGAGTGTACGGTCCCGTGGGCGCAACCTAAACACTGAAGCTTTCTTT
j_gene: TRBJ2-5; d_gene: NA; v_gene: TRBV15; abundance: NA; CDR3aa: CATSRQGRETQYF; CDR3nt: TGTGCCACCAGCAGACAGGGTCGGGAGACCCAGTACTTC
j_gene: TRBJ1-5; d_gene: TRBD1; v_gene: TRBV5-1; abundance: NA; CDR3aa: CASSTGQGKNQPQHF; CDR3nt: TGCGCCAGCAGCACCGGACAGGGGAAGAATCAGCCCCAGCATTTT
j_gene: TRBJ1-3; d_gene: TRBD1; v_gene: TRBV30; abundance: NA; CDR3aa: CARSPGGFGNTIYF; CDR3nt: TGTGCCCGGTCCCCAGGGGGCTTTGGAAACACCATATATTTT
j_gene: TRBJ2-5; d_gene: NA; v_gene: TRBV4-1; abundance: NA; CDR3aa: CASSQDLQGSKAETQYF; CDR3nt: TGCGCCAGCAGCCAAGATCTGCAGGGGAGTAAGGCAGAGACCCAGTACTTC
j_gene: TRBJ2-7; d_gene: NA; v_gene: TRBV9; abundance: few; CDR3aa: CASSSGLSSYEQYF; CDR3nt: TGTGCCAGCAGCTCCGGACTGAGCTCCTACGAGCAGTACTTC